A selection of T cell receptor beta chains follows, all from one sample in a study of blood T cell repertoires in COVID-19. Libraries were prepared by immunoSEQ multiplex PCR; TCRdb keeps only in-frame clonotypes and omits some of them. The data contain about 130,000 clones, more than 80% of them singletons. The sequenced sample was peripheral blood. The receptors stem from a human donor in a cohort sampled during active COVID-19. CDR3s include the opening cysteine and the closing phenylalanine or tryptophan. A D gene is named only where the DNA matches it firmly.

D,J,V,CDR3
-,TRBJ1-2,TRBV7-2,CASSSFRTGIRPTF
-,TRBJ1-6,TRBV5-1,CASSLAGTLNSPLHF
-,TRBJ1-2,TRBV2,CASSGGGVNYDYTF
TRBD1,TRBJ2-1,TRBV7-2,CASSLLGQGNGNEQFF
-,TRBJ2-7,TRBV14,CASSPRSAGEQYF
-,TRBJ2-7,TRBV2,CASSVQRAGEQYF
-,TRBJ1-3,TRBV5-1,CASSLFSQGLDGNTIYF
TRBD1,TRBJ1-2,TRBV9,CASSVAPRAGGYGYTF
-,TRBJ1-4,TRBV10-2,CASSESRGRGNEKLFF
-,TRBJ1-1,TRBV5-6,CASTKPFRGADEAFF
-,TRBJ2-2,TRBV6-5,CASSYSGPRGELFF
-,TRBJ2-6,TRBV4-3,CASSHYAPGGFGSGANVLTF
TRBD2,TRBJ2-3,TRBV6-5,CASSRLASSADTQYF
TRBD2,TRBJ2-2,TRBV5-4,CASSFAGGGTGELFF
TRBD2,TRBJ2-3,TRBV7-2,CASSYSSGGAGSADTQYF
-,TRBJ2-1,TRBV18,CASSPGRVVVQQFF
TRBD2,TRBJ2-5,TRBV30,CAWSPGRGPETQYF
-,TRBJ2-7,TRBV9,CASSSNLGGYEQYF
-,TRBJ2-1,TRBV7-9,CASSAGQGVNNEQFF
-,TRBJ1-3,TRBV5-4,CASSLVGGISGNTIYF
-,TRBJ1-2,TRBV6-6,CASSYSSGYTF
TRBD1,TRBJ2-3,TRBV7-2,CASSWDRGRTDTQYF
TRBD1,TRBJ1-4,TRBV13,CASSVMTGASEQLFF
-,TRBJ1-1,TRBV9,CASSVDPRRFGEAFF
-,TRBJ1-2,TRBV5-1,CASSPTGLDGYTF
TRBD2,TRBJ2-5,TRBV7-2,CASSPTSLGETQYF
TRBD1,TRBJ2-7,TRBV9,CASSPFMDRDYEQYF
TRBD2,TRBJ2-5,TRBV30,CAWRWGTSGAPSETQYF
TRBD2,TRBJ2-2,TRBV30,CAWSSLAGGPGELFF
-,TRBJ1-4,TRBV18,CASSPRHLATNEKLFF
TRBD1,TRBJ2-5,TRBV5-4,CASSTKDRQQETQYF
TRBD2,TRBJ2-1,TRBV7-2,CASSPTRRGDLLDEQFF
TRBD1,TRBJ2-1,TRBV12-5,CASGLGQGGNEQFF
-,TRBJ1-1,TRBV27,CASSLEGNEAFF
-,TRBJ1-1,TRBV4-3,CASSLRAFF
TRBD2,TRBJ2-1,TRBV5-1,CASSFLGGTSGSHTYNEQFF
TRBD1,TRBJ1-5,TRBV7-8,CASSVQGGGTGGQPQHF